Listed below are T cell receptor beta chains from one sample, sequenced in a study of blood T cell repertoires in COVID-19. The assay was immunoSEQ multiplex PCR, and TCRdb's table has in-frame clones only and misses some. The sample has around 20,000 clones; under 90% are singletons. The material sequenced was peripheral blood. These receptors all come from a human donor in a cohort sampled during active COVID-19. CDR3s include the opening cysteine and the closing phenylalanine or tryptophan. D genes are given only for firm matches. The size field is filled for only some rows; it gives once, few, many or a size class.

j_call,clone_size,v_call,d_call,cdr3_aa,cdr3_nt
TRBJ2-7,-,TRBV3-1/TRBV3-2,TRBD2,CASSQDSALRTGRLAGEYEQYF,TGTGCCAGCAGCCAAGACTCCGCTCTTAGGACAGGGCGACTAGCGGGAGAGTACGAGCAGTACTTC
TRBJ1-1,-,TRBV19,-,CASRLQGANTEAFF,TGTGCCAGTAGGCTTCAGGGCGCGAACACTGAAGCTTTCTTT
TRBJ1-5,-,TRBV24-1,TRBD1,CATSPGTGSWQPQHF,TGTGCCACCAGCCCGGGGACAGGAAGTTGGCAGCCCCAGCATTTT
TRBJ2-1,-,TRBV24-1,TRBD2,CATSDSGGRARDEQFF,TGTGCCACCAGTGATTCGGGGGGGAGGGCTCGGGATGAGCAGTTCTTC
TRBJ2-5,-,TRBV5-5,TRBD1,CASSFLRHRGQETQYF,TGTGCCAGCAGCTTTCTCCGCCACAGGGGTCAAGAGACCCAGTACTTC
TRBJ2-2,-,TRBV24-1,-,CATSDPPGRGSTGELFF,TGTGCCACCAGTGATCCCCCGGGGAGGGGGAGCACCGGGGAGCTGTTTTTT
TRBJ2-7,-,TRBV7-2,-,CASSPTGISYEQYF,TGTGCCAGCAGCCCCACGGGGATCTCCTACGAGCAGTACTTC
TRBJ2-2,-,TRBV28,-,CASSPRTGELFF,TGTGCCAGCAGTCCGAGGACCGGGGAGCTGTTTTTT
TRBJ1-6,-,TRBV6-2/TRBV6-3,TRBD1,CASSTGTGSSPLHF,TGTGCCAGCAGCACCGGGACAGGGTCATCACCCCTCCACTTT
TRBJ1-6,-,TRBV7-9,-,CASSIAGHNSPLHF,TGTGCCAGCAGCATAGCGGGGCATAATTCACCCCTCCACTTT
TRBJ2-1,-,TRBV5-1,-,CASSLGPQGNEQFF,TGCGCCAGCAGCTTGGGGCCACAGGGTAATGAGCAGTTCTTC
TRBJ2-3,-,TRBV28,-,CASSFGGFSTDTQYF,TGTGCCAGCAGTTTTGGCGGGTTCAGCACAGATACGCAGTATTTT
TRBJ2-1,-,TRBV3-1/TRBV3-2,TRBD2,CASSYVASGSEQFF,TGTGCCAGCAGCTACGTGGCTAGCGGGTCTGAGCAGTTCTTC
TRBJ1-2,-,TRBV7-9,-,CASSLSAEGYGYTF,TGTGCCAGCAGCCTCTCGGCAGAGGGCTATGGCTACACCTTC
TRBJ2-7,-,TRBV7-9,TRBD1,CASSLFTFKGQGVYEQYF,TGTGCCAGCAGCTTATTTACGTTCAAGGGACAGGGTGTGTACGAGCAGTACTTC
TRBJ1-4,-,TRBV28,TRBD1,CASSLQTGVNEKLFF,TGTGCCAGCAGTCTACAGACAGGGGTAAATGAAAAACTGTTTTTT
TRBJ2-3,few,TRBV6-1,TRBD2,CASSELAGADTQYF,TGTGCCAGCAGTGAATTAGCGGGAGCAGATACGCAGTATTTT
TRBJ2-5,-,TRBV27,TRBD2,CASSLAGGPETQYF,TGTGCCAGCAGTTTGGCGGGGGGACCGGAGACCCAGTACTTC
TRBJ2-2,-,TRBV6-5,TRBD1,CASRSGTGNTGELFF,TGTGCCAGCAGATCCGGGACAGGAAACACCGGGGAGCTGTTTTTT
TRBJ1-4,-,TRBV7-2,-,CASSLGAGANEKLFF,TGTGCCAGCAGCTTAGGGGCAGGTGCTAATGAAAAACTGTTTTTT
TRBJ1-2,-,TRBV24-1,TRBD1,CATSAPTPQGADYGYTF,TGTGCCACCAGTGCCCCTACTCCTCAGGGGGCCGACTATGGCTACACCTTC
TRBJ1-5,-,TRBV19,TRBD1,CASQGVGNQPQHF,TGTGCCAGTCAGGGGGTCGGCAATCAGCCCCAGCATTTT
TRBJ1-2,once,TRBV5-4,-,CASSLATALGYTF,TGTGCCAGCAGCTTGGCTACAGCACTTGGCTACACCTTC
TRBJ1-5,-,TRBV27,-,CASSFSSNQPQHF,TGTGCCAGCAGTTTCAGTAGCAATCAGCCCCAGCATTTT
TRBJ1-2,-,TRBV5-4,-,CASSRTGDGGYTF,TGTGCCAGCAGCCGGACGGGGGATGGTGGCTACACCTTC
TRBJ2-1,-,TRBV27,TRBD1,CASTRDRVGNEQFF,TGTGCCAGCACAAGGGACAGGGTGGGCAATGAGCAGTTCTTC
TRBJ2-7,-,TRBV24-1,TRBD1,CATSDQDSGTGDPYEQYF,TGTGCCACCAGTGATCAAGACTCCGGGACAGGGGACCCCTACGAGCAGTACTTC
TRBJ2-7,-,TRBV9,TRBD1,CASSVGDREAYEQYF,TGTGCCAGCAGCGTAGGGGACAGGGAAGCCTACGAGCAGTACTTC
TRBJ1-2,-,TRBV20-1,TRBD1,CSTWTGLGYTF,TGCAGTACTTGGACAGGGTTAGGCTACACCTTC
TRBJ2-6,-,TRBV30,-,CAWSPGGTWGSGANVLTF,TGTGCCTGGAGCCCAGGCGGGACTTGGGGCTCTGGGGCCAACGTCCTGACTTTC
TRBJ2-1,-,TRBV6-6,-,CASISLEGKQFF,TGTGCCAGCATCTCCCTGGAGGGGAAGCAGTTCTTC
TRBJ1-3,-,TRBV6-5,-,CASSLGRLGNTIYF,TGTGCCAGCAGCCTCGGGAGACTCGGAAACACCATATATTTT
TRBJ1-1,-,TRBV5-4,-,CASSLPTAMNTEAFF,TGTGCCAGCAGCCTCCCAACAGCCATGAACACTGAAGCTTTCTTT
TRBJ1-5,-,TRBV19,-,CASSRPTVTDQPQHF,TGTGCCAGTAGTAGGCCGACAGTTACCGATCAGCCCCAGCATTTT
TRBJ2-3,-,TRBV7-8,-,CASIRDSNTDTQYF,TGTGCCAGCATCAGGGACTCGAACACAGATACGCAGTATTTT
TRBJ2-3,-,TRBV5-4,-,CASSSNIDRLTDTQYF,TGTGCCAGCAGCTCCAACATCGACAGACTCACAGATACGCAGTATTTT
TRBJ1-2,-,TRBV20-1,-,CSARPNYGYTF,TGCAGTGCTAGACCAAACTATGGCTACACCTTC
TRBJ2-4,-,TRBV5-4,-,CASSLAGTKNIQYF,TGTGCCAGCAGCTTGGCCGGGACCAAAAACATTCAGTACTTC
TRBJ2-3,-,TRBV4-2,-,CASSQEGGASGDTQYF,TGTGCCAGCAGCCAAGAGGGGGGGGCAAGTGGAGATACGCAGTATTTT
TRBJ2-2,-,TRBV27,-,CASTIGIPWGELFF,TGTGCCAGCACCATCGGGATCCCCTGGGGGGAGCTGTTTTTT
TRBJ2-7,medium-sized,TRBV6-2/TRBV6-3,TRBD2,CASSYSGSGAYEQYF,TGTGCCAGCAGTTACTCGGGTAGCGGGGCCTACGAGCAGTACTTC
TRBJ2-5,-,TRBV7-7,-,CASSPGRTITQETQYF,TGTGCTAGCAGCCCGGGGCGGACTATTACCCAAGAGACCCAGTACTTC
TRBJ1-6,-,TRBV7-6,TRBD1,CASTLEGAAYNSPLHF,TGTGCCAGCACGCTGGAGGGGGCGGCGTATAATTCACCCCTCCACTTT
TRBJ2-1,-,TRBV19,TRBD2,CASTWTSGAYNEQFF,TGTGCCAGTACCTGGACTAGCGGAGCATACAATGAGCAGTTCTTC
TRBJ1-5,-,TRBV4-2,TRBD1,CASSQAADREEQPQHF,TGTGCCAGCAGCCAAGCCGCGGACAGGGAGGAGCAGCCCCAGCATTTT
TRBJ1-2,-,TRBV20-1,-,CSEGDGYTF,TGCAGTGAGGGGGATGGCTACACCTTC
TRBJ2-7,-,TRBV6-5,TRBD2,CASSTSPDYEQYF,TGTGCCAGCTCGACTAGCCCAGACTACGAGCAGTACTTC
TRBJ2-7,-,TRBV11-2,-,CASSFSGASYEQYF,TGTGCCAGCAGCTTTTCAGGGGCTAGCTACGAGCAGTACTTC
TRBJ2-7,-,TRBV10-3,TRBD1,CAISDRGPVEQYF,TGTGCCATCAGTGACAGGGGGCCGGTTGAGCAGTACTTC
TRBJ2-1,-,TRBV11-3,TRBD2,CASSRGLGPTDEQFF,TGTGCCAGCAGCCGAGGACTAGGGCCTACGGATGAGCAGTTCTTC